This TCR beta chain was identified during a study of neoadjuvant nivolumab and ipilimumab in lung cancer. Repertoires were generated with immunoSEQ multiplex PCR, while TCRdb's copy carries only in-frame clones and drops some. The table records 40,000 to 55,000 clones, approximately 90% of them present only once. General study results and limits: Blood richness before therapy tracked richness in tumors resected after neoadjuvant therapy.

The CDR3 length is 14 residues. V dropped 1 base and J dropped 6 bases, with 12 bases sitting between them. Germline V gene data show CDR1 as LNHDA and CDR2 as SQIVND (reference sequence). Comments on this clone: Its antigen remains unidentified.

Specimen: blood, collected before neoadjuvant nivolumab, alone or with ipilimumab. The TCR was taken from an adult with non-small cell lung cancer. Some clones in this sample may be carry-over from other donors' samples. The rearrangement joins TRBV19 to TRBJ1-2; D is possibly TRBD1 (5 bases). This CDR3 reads CASSIVWRGNGYTF. CDR3 sequence (DNA): TGTGCCAGTAGTATAGTTTGGAGGGGAAATGGCTACACCTTC.